The T cell receptor beta chain described here comes from a study of OX40 agonist ivuxolimab in advanced cancers. This table comes from immunoSEQ multiplex PCR, and its TCRdb copy is limited to in-frame clones, with some not included. The repertoire holds around 63,000 clones, with about 88% as singletons. Overall study findings and caveats: Normalized T-cell clonal expansion was also low in a subset of nonresponders. Among patients with partial responses at 0.1-3.0 mg/kg, clonal expansion was among the lowest. Average numbers of expanded clones were greater in CD8+ T cells than in CD4+.

Remarks on this clone: Its target is unknown.

Sequenced here: CD4+ or CD8+ T cells sorted from blood, sampled in a trial of the OX40 agonist ivuxolimab. This receptor was obtained from an adult with an advanced solid tumor such as melanoma, head and neck, liver or kidney cancer.

The CDR3 reads CASSKALQISETQYF. For the CDR3, the DNA is TGTGCCAGCAGCAAAGCGCTTCAGATTTCAGAGACCCAGTACTTC. J is TRBJ2-5 and V is TRBV21-1; the table calls TRBD1, which could not be checked here. TRBV21-1 is an annotated pseudogene. This CDR3 region has 15 residues.